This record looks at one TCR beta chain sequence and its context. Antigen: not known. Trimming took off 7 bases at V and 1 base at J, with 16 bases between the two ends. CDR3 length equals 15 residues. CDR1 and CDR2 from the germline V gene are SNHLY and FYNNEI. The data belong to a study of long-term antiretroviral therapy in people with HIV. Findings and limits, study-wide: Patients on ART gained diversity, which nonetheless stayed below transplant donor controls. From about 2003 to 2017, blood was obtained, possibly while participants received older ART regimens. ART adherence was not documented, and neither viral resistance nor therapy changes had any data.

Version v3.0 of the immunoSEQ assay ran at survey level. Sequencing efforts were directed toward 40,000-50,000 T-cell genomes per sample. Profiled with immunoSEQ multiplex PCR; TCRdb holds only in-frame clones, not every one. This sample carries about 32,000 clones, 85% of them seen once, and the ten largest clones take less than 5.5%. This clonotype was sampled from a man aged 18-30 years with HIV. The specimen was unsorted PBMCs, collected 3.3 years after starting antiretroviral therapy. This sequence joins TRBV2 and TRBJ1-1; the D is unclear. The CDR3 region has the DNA TGTGCCAGCAACTGGGATCAGGAGGGGAACACTGAAGCTTTCTTT. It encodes CASNWDQEGNTEAFF.